These T cell receptor beta chains were read from a single sample in a study of patients and donors after allogeneic stem cell transplantation. TCRdb ran MiXCR on the RT-PCR reads and lists one entry per CDR3 protein. The repertoire has about a million distinct CDR3 sequences, 15% to 20% of them found once; the top ten carry around 6%. The sequenced sample was blood, either unsorted or a sorted T cell fraction (not recorded which). The receptors derive from a human donor who was either an allogeneic HSCT recipient or a stem cell or donor lymphocyte infusion donor (not recorded which). It is not recorded whose cells these are; they may come from a transplant donor. Both conserved end residues are part of each CDR3. The D gene is left open where the match is weak. Clone size, where shown, is once, few, many, or a class for clones that have expanded.

TRBJ2-1	-	-	TRBV5-1	CASSSGGPANEQFF	TGCGCCAGCAGCTCCGGGGGACCCGCCAATGAGCAGTTCTTC
TRBJ1-5	-	few	TRBV7-8	CASSLGVRNQPQHF	TGTGCCAGCAGCTTAGGCGTCCGCAATCAGCCCCAGCATTTT
TRBJ2-1	TRBD2	-	TRBV2	CASSEVAGIHEQFF	TGTGCCAGCAGTGAAGTAGCGGGGATCCATGAGCAGTTCTTC
TRBJ2-5	-	many	TRBV10-3	CAISPNKDRNQETQYF	TGTGCCATCAGTCCGAACAAAGACAGGAACCAAGAGACCCAGTACTTC
TRBJ2-1	-	many	TRBV6-2/TRBV6-3	CASSYYSGPTYNEQFF	TGTGCCAGCAGTTACTATTCCGGACCGACCTACAATGAGCAGTTCTTC
TRBJ2-7	-	few	TRBV11-1	CASSLALWGIYEQYF	TGTGCCAGCAGCTTAGCGCTATGGGGGATCTACGAGCAGTACTTC
TRBJ2-7	TRBD1	-	TRBV2	CASKGQVYEQYF	TGTGCCAGCAAGGGACAGGTCTACGAGCAGTACTTC
TRBJ2-4	-	-	TRBV2	CASSGFDLAKNIQYF	TGTGCCAGCAGTGGGTTCGATCTAGCCAAAAACATTCAGTACTTC
TRBJ2-5	TRBD2	-	TRBV5-1	CASDPRTSGGAKTQYF	TGCGCCAGCGATCCTCGAACTAGCGGGGGGGCGAAGACCCAGTACTTC
TRBJ1-2	-	many	TRBV20-1	CSASSGVIYGYTF	TGCAGTGCTAGCAGCGGAGTAATCTATGGCTACACCTTC
TRBJ2-5	-	-	TRBV3-1	CASSHRTPSPYF	TGTGCCAGCAGCCACCGGACCCCCTCCCCGTACTTC
TRBJ1-4	-	many	TRBV12-3/TRBV12-4	CASTLLGTREKLFF	TGTGCCAGCACCCTCCTGGGGACACGGGAAAAACTGTTTTTT
TRBJ2-3	-	-	TRBV9	CASSVGVRDSGTDTQYF	TGTGCCAGCAGCGTCGGGGTAAGGGACTCCGGCACAGATACGCAGTATTTT
TRBJ1-1	TRBD1	few	TRBV10-3	CAITGQGSTEAFF	TGTGCCATCACTGGACAGGGGAGCACTGAAGCTTTCTTT
TRBJ2-2	TRBD2	-	TRBV29-1	CSVGFKRGDSNTGELFF	TGCAGCGTTGGGTTTAAGCGGGGGGACTCGAACACCGGGGAGCTGTTTTTT
TRBJ1-1	-	-	TRBV20-1	CSAPRGGSQAFF	TGCAGTGCCCCACGGGGGGGGTCTCAAGCTTTCTTT
TRBJ1-2	-	many	TRBV7-9	CASSFIQGVYGYTF	TGTGCCAGCAGCTTCATACAGGGAGTCTATGGCTACACCTTC
TRBJ1-1	TRBD1	few	TRBV7-2	CASSFFQGAGEAFF	TGTGCCAGCAGCTTTTTCCAGGGGGCGGGTGAAGCTTTCTTT
TRBJ2-3	-	few	TRBV4-2	CASSQESASTDTQYF	TGTGCCAGCAGCCAAGAGTCGGCTAGCACAGATACGCAGTATTTT
TRBJ2-2	-	-	TRBV4-1	CASSQFDGPNTGELFF	TGCGCCAGCAGCCAATTCGACGGGCCAAACACCGGGGAGCTGTTTTTT
TRBJ2-1	TRBD2	few	TRBV20-1	CSARVVAGGNEQFF	TGCAGTGCTAGAGTAGTAGCGGGGGGGAATGAGCAGTTCTTC
TRBJ1-5	TRBD1	-	TRBV12-3/TRBV12-4	CASSFSGRGRWQPQHF	TGTGCCAGCAGTTTTTCGGGCAGGGGGCGTTGGCAGCCCCAGCATTTT
TRBJ2-5	-	-	TRBV5-1	CASSYPGRETQYF	TGCGCCAGCAGCTACCCAGGGCGGGAGACCCAGTACTTC
TRBJ1-1	-	-	TRBV27	CASSLRDFTTEAFF	TGTGCCAGCAGTTTACGAGATTTTACTACTGAAGCTTTCTTT
TRBJ2-1	-	-	TRBV5-4	CASSLERTSYNEQFF	TGTGCCAGCAGCTTGGAAAGGACCAGCTACAATGAGCAGTTCTTC
TRBJ1-4	TRBD1	few	TRBV7-8	CASSLAGQKNEKLFF	TGTGCCAGCAGCTTAGCGGGACAGAAAAATGAAAAACTGTTTTTT
TRBJ2-5	TRBD2	-	TRBV9	CASGLGGKETQYF	TGTGCCAGCGGGCTGGGAGGGAAAGAGACCCAGTACTTC
TRBJ2-2	-	few	TRBV5-1	CASSPVRASNTGELFF	TGCGCCAGCAGCCCTGTGCGGGCCTCGAACACCGGGGAGCTGTTTTTT
TRBJ1-1	-	-	TRBV25-1	CASIPWVENTEAFF	TGTGCCAGCATCCCCTGGGTCGAGAACACTGAAGCTTTCTTT
TRBJ2-2	TRBD1	-	TRBV4-3	CASSQENRGWAGELFF	TGCGCCAGCAGCCAAGAGAACAGGGGTTGGGCCGGGGAGCTGTTTTTT
TRBJ2-1	-	-	TRBV7-9	CASSFREPGQFF	TGTGCCAGCAGCTTCCGGGAGCCGGGGCAGTTCTTC
TRBJ2-1	-	-	TRBV4-2	CASSQGVGWYNEQFF	TGTGCCAGCAGCCAAGGCGTGGGTTGGTACAATGAGCAGTTCTTC
TRBJ1-2	-	few	TRBV6-1	CASSESGSGYTF	TGTGCCAGCAGTGAATCAGGGTCTGGCTACACCTTC
TRBJ2-7	-	few	TRBV6-5	CASSYGAGAAYEQYF	TGTGCCAGCAGTTACGGGGCGGGGGCGGCCTACGAGCAGTACTTC
TRBJ2-7	-	-	TRBV9	CASSSDRMYEQYF	TGTGCCAGCAGCTCCGACAGAATGTACGAGCAGTACTTC
TRBJ1-1	TRBD1	-	TRBV7-2	CASSPWTGMNTEAFF	TGTGCCAGCAGCCCGTGGACAGGAATGAACACTGAAGCTTTCTTT
TRBJ1-4	TRBD1	few	TRBV12-3/TRBV12-4	CASSPTGGKEKLFF	TGTGCCAGCAGTCCGACAGGGGGGAAGGAAAAACTGTTTTTT
TRBJ2-5	TRBD1	-	TRBV2	CASSESGTGETQYF	TGTGCCAGCAGTGAGAGTGGGACAGGAGAGACCCAGTACTTC
TRBJ1-1	-	-	TRBV5-4	CASSLAPRIEGDTEAFF	TGTGCCAGCAGCTTGGCCCCTCGAATTGAGGGGGACACTGAAGCTTTCTTT
TRBJ1-1	-	-	TRBV29-1	CSVEPARVGGTEAFF	TGCAGCGTTGAACCGGCTAGGGTAGGCGGCACTGAAGCTTTCTTT
TRBJ1-1	-	few	TRBV12-5	CASGSPTEMNTEAFF	TGTGCTAGTGGTTCGCCGACAGAAATGAACACTGAAGCTTTCTTT
TRBJ2-1	-	-	TRBV29-1	CSVDLMAAEQFF	TGCAGCGTTGATTTAATGGCGGCTGAGCAGTTCTTC
TRBJ2-3	TRBD1	few	TRBV5-1	CASGGTGATDTQYF	TGCGCCAGCGGAGGGACAGGGGCCACAGATACGCAGTATTTT
TRBJ2-1	-	few	TRBV15	CATSRDLTPNEQFF	TGTGCCACCAGCAGAGATCTCACCCCCAATGAGCAGTTCTTC
TRBJ2-6	-	few	TRBV29-1	CSVGDPYRGPLTSGANVLTF	TGCAGCGTTGGTGACCCTTACAGAGGGCCTTTGACTTCTGGGGCCAACGTCCTGACTTTC
TRBJ2-3	-	-	TRBV7-2	CASSGDGSTDTQYF	TGTGCCAGCAGCGGGGACGGTAGCACAGATACGCAGTATTTT
TRBJ2-7	TRBD1	-	TRBV3-1	CASSRRQGPNYEQYF	TGTGCCAGCAGCAGAAGACAGGGCCCAAACTACGAGCAGTACTTC
TRBJ1-1	-	-	TRBV11-2	CASSLVWNTEAFF	TGTGCCAGCAGCTTAGTTTGGAACACTGAAGCTTTCTTT
TRBJ1-5	TRBD1	few	TRBV20-1	CSARAGQPGGNQPQHF	TGCAGTGCTAGGGCGGGACAGCCCGGAGGCAATCAGCCCCAGCATTTT
TRBJ2-7	TRBD1	-	TRBV6-1	CASRVSGQSEQYF	TGTGCCAGCAGGGTCTCGGGACAGTCCGAGCAGTACTTC
TRBJ2-1	TRBD2	-	TRBV9	CASSPTAGGLDEQFF	TGTGCCAGCAGCCCCACCGCGGGGGGTCTGGATGAGCAGTTCTTC
TRBJ1-1	-	few	TRBV20-1	CSARDKKVGSNTEAFF	TGCAGTGCTAGAGATAAGAAGGTGGGCTCCAACACTGAAGCTTTCTTT
TRBJ2-1	-	few	TRBV24-1	CATSAGIRDEQFF	TGTGCCACCAGCGCTGGTATCCGGGATGAGCAGTTCTTC